This T cell receptor (beta chain) was found in a study of Ad26.COV2.S vaccination and SARS-CoV-2 variants. The CDR3 covers 15 residues. From germline, CDR1 is MNHEY and CDR2 SMNVEV (reference sequence). Trimming took off 0 bases at V and 1 base at J, with 9 bases between the two ends. Study results and limitations: Possibly, TCR breadth and depth analyses underestimated total T cell responses. Vaccine and placebo groups showed comparable non-spike TCR breadth. Responses of spike-specific T cells (both CD8+ and CD4+) reportedly showed substantial breadth after vaccination. Vaccinees showed greater spike-specific TCR breadth than placebo recipients.

Method: immunoSEQ multiplex PCR; TCRdb's copy keeps in-frame clones and lacks some. The table shows hundreds of thousands of clones, with just over 90% occurring only once. A remark on this clone: Its antigen is unknown.

The clonotype was recovered from a human donor who had recovered from COVID-19. V gene TRBV27 combines with J gene TRBJ1-2, with a tentative D call TRBD1 (5 bases). The specimen comprised peripheral blood, sampled after recovery from COVID-19. CDR3 DNA: TGTGCCAGCAGTTTATCGGAGGGGAGTAACTATGGCTACACCTTC. Its protein is CASSLSEGSNYGYTF.